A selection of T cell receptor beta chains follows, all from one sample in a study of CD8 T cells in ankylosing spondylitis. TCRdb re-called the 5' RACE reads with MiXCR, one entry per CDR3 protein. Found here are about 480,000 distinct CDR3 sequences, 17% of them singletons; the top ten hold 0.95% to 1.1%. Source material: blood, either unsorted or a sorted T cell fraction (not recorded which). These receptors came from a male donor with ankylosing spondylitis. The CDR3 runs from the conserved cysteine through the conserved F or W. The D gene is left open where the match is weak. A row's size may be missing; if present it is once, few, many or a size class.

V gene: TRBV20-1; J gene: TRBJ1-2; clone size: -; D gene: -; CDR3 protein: CSATARPRFNYGYTF; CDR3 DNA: TGCAGTGCCACAGCCCGACCGAGATTTAACTATGGCTACACCTTC
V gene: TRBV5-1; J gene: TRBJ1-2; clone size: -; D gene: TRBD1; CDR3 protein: CASSPGTGGGYTF; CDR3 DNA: TGCGCCAGCAGCCCCGGGACAGGGGGCGGCTACACCTTC
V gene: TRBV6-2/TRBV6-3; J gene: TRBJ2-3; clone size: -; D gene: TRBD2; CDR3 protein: CASSQPGLAGGGTDTQYF; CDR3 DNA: TGTGCCAGCAGTCAACCGGGACTAGCGGGAGGCGGCACAGATACGCAGTATTTT
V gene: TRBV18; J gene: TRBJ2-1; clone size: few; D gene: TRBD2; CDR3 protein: CASSRGLAGVDEQFF; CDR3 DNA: TGTGCCAGCTCACGGGGACTAGCGGGAGTCGATGAGCAGTTCTTC
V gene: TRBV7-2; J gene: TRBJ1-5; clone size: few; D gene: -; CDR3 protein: CASSLGSGARQPQHF; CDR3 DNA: TGTGCCAGCAGCTTAGGGTCAGGGGCGCGTCAGCCCCAGCATTTT
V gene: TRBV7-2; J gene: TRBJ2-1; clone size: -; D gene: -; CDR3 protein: CASTLRSAEYNEQFF; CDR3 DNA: TGTGCCAGCACCCTAAGGTCGGCAGAGTACAATGAGCAGTTCTTC
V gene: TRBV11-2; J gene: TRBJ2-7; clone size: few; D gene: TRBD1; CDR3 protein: CASTLRGHYEQYF; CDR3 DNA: TGTGCCAGCACCCTGAGGGGGCACTACGAGCAGTACTTC
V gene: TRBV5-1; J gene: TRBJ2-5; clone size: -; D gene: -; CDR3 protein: CASSRRTEQETQYF; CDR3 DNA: TGCGCCAGCAGCCGTCGGACAGAACAAGAGACCCAGTACTTC
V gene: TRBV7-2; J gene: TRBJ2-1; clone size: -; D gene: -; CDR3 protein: CASSLVRGPGEQFF; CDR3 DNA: TGTGCCAGCAGCTTAGTGCGGGGGCCCGGTGAGCAGTTCTTC
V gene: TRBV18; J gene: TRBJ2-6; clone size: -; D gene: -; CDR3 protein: CASSLKMDGANVLTF; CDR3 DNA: TGTGCCAGCTCTCTCAAGATGGATGGGGCCAACGTCCTGACTTTC
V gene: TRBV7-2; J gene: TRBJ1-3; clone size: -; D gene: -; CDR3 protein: CASSLEAGRPNTIYF; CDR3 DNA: TGTGCCAGCAGCTTAGAGGCAGGGCGTCCTAACACCATATATTTT
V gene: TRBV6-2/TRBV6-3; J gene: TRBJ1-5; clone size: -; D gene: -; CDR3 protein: CASSPIGEGLNQPQHF; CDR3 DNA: TGTGCCAGCAGTCCTATAGGAGAGGGGCTTAATCAGCCCCAGCATTTT
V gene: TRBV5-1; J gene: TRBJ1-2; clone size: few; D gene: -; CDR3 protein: CASSSPGGGATYGYTF; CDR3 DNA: TGCGCCAGCAGTTCACCTGGAGGGGGGGCCACCTATGGCTACACCTTC
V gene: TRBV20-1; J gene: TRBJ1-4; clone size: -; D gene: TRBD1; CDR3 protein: CSASFPGQGNEKLFF; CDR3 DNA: TGCAGTGCTAGTTTCCCTGGACAGGGTAATGAAAAACTGTTTTTT
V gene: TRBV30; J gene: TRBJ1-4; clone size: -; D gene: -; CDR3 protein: CAWSGTDGKLFF; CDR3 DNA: TGTGCCTGGAGTGGGACAGACGGAAAACTGTTTTTT